The sequence of this TCR beta chain was determined in a study of blood T cell repertoires in COVID-19. Study as a whole: COVID-19 samples, acute and convalescent, were from the United States, Italy and Spain. PBMCs, B-cell-depleted T cells, or T cells were the source of the cDNA or gDNA that made up the material.

Methods used by the authors: For nucleated cells, counts were estimated from reference gene primer amplification. Some clones are missing from TCRdb's copy, which holds only in-frame ones; the method was immunoSEQ multiplex PCR. The V and J calls and clone size are taken from that table; D and trimming were inferred from the DNA. This table has about 380,000 clones, about four fifths appearing once. The CDR3 is 17 amino acids. Looked up from germline, CDR1 is SGHDT and CDR2 is YYEEEE. V lost 4 bases and J 3 bases, leaving 21 bases between the germline ends. This clone occurred once. Sample: peripheral blood. The J gene is TRBJ2-3, the V gene TRBV5-6; TRBD2 is a possible D gene (6 bases). The receptor was isolated from a human donor with acute or convalescent COVID-19. The donor label of this sample is uncertain. The CDR3 DNA follows: TGTGCCAGCAGCCGAAGAACCTCGGGAGTGGTTACAGATACGCAGTATTTT. It is translated as CASSRRTSGVVTDTQYF.